This T cell receptor beta chain was sequenced for a study of Ad26.COV2.S vaccination and SARS-CoV-2 variants. Looking at the study overall: In the study, Ad26.COV2.S was injected intramuscularly once, or twice 56 days apart. Study-wide findings and caveats: Following vaccination, spike-specific CD8+ and CD4+ T cell responses reportedly exhibited substantial breadth.

Treatment noted: some 20 received Ad26.COV2.S at low or high dose, single or two shots; several received placebo; per-sample allocation not given. Each sample was drawn 63 days after the first injection (of vaccine or placebo). As concerns this clone: The antigen is undetermined.

This CDR3 region has 16 residues. Germline CDR1 is KGHDR and CDR2 is SFDVKD. The ends lost 5 bases at V and 9 bases at J; junction bases unmatched: 7. TCRdb's table, derived via immunoSEQ multiplex PCR, lists solely in-frame clones and lacks some. Among some 480,000 clones, roughly 89% were seen once, and the ten largest hold 9.5% to 15%. The sequence was obtained from a person aged 18-60 years who received the Ad26.COV2.S COVID-19 vaccine or a placebo. The V gene is TRBV24-1, the J gene TRBJ2-1, with TRBD2 matching 15 bases. The sample was peripheral blood, taken in a trial of Ad26.COV2.S vaccine versus placebo. CDR3 sequence: CATSGSGTSGRSEQFF. Written as DNA, the CDR3 is TGTGCCACCAGTGGGTCCGGGACTAGCGGGAGGAGTGAGCAGTTCTTC.